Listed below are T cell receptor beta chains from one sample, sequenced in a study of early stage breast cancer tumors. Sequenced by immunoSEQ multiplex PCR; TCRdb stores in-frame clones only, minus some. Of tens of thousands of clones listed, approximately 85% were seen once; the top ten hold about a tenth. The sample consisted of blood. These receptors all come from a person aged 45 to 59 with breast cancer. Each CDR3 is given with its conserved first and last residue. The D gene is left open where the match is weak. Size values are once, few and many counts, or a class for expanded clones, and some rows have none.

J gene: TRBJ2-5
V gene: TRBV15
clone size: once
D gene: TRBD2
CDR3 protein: CATSRDSGTRGKGETQYF
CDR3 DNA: TGTGCCACCAGCAGAGATTCAGGGACTAGGGGAAAGGGGGAGACCCAGTACTTC

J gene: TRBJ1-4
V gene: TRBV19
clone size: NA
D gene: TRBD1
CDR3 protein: CASSLQGASTNEKLFF
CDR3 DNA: TGTGCCAGTAGCCTACAGGGGGCTTCGACTAATGAAAAACTGTTTTTT

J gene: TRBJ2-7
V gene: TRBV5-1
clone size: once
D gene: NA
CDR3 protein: CASSLLGTDSYEQYF
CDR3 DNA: TGCGCCAGCAGCTTGCTAGGGACTGACTCCTACGAGCAGTACTTC

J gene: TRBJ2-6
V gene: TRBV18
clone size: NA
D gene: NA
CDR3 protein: CASSPGAGANVLTF
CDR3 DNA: TGTGCCAGCTCACCGGGGGCTGGGGCCAACGTCCTGACTTTC

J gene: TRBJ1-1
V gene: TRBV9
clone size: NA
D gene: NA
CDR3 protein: CASSVEWEGDTEAFF
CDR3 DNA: TGTGCCAGCAGCGTAGAATGGGAGGGGGATACTGAAGCTTTCTTT

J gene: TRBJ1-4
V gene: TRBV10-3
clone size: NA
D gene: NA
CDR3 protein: CAISGGNEKLFF
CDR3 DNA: TGTGCCATCAGTGGGGGCAATGAAAAACTGTTTTTT

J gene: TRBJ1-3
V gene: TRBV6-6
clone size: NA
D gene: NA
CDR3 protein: CASSITTGSGNTIYF
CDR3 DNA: TGTGCCAGCAGTATCACGACAGGCTCTGGAAACACCATATATTTT

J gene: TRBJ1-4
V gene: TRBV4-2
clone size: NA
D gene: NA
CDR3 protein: CASSQDGGGGEKLFF
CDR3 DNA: TGTGCCAGCAGCCAAGACGGAGGGGGAGGTGAAAAACTGTTTTTT

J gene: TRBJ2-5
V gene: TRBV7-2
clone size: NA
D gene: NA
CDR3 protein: CASSLSRWETQYF
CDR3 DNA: TGTGCCAGCAGCTTGAGCAGGTGGGAGACCCAGTACTTC

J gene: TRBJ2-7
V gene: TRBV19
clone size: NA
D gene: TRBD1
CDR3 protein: CASSGPGQAYEQYF
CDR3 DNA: TGTGCCAGTAGTGGACCGGGACAGGCCTACGAGCAGTACTTC

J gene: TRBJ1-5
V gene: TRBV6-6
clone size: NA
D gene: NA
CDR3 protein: CASSGGGIGNQPQHF
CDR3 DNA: TGTGCCAGCAGCGGCGGGGGGATCGGCAATCAGCCCCAGCATTTT

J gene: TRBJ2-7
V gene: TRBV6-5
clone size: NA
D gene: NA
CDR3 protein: CASSYPGEYEQYF
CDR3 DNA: TGTGCCAGCAGCTACCCTGGGGAGTACGAGCAGTACTTC

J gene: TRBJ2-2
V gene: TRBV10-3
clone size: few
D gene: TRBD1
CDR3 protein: CAISDRTGWAGELFF
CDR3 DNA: TGTGCCATCAGTGACCGGACAGGGTGGGCGGGGGAGCTGTTTTTT

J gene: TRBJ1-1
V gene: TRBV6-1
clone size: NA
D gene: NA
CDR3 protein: CASGSVMNTEAFF
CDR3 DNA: TGTGCCAGCGGAAGCGTCATGAACACTGAAGCTTTCTTT

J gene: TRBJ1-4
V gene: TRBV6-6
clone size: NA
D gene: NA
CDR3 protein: CASSTDRTTNEKLFF
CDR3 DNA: TGTGCCAGCAGCACCGACAGGACCACTAATGAAAAACTGTTTTTT

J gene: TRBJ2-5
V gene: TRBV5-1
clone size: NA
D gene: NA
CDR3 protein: CASSSRPRQGLTEETQYF
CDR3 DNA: TGCGCCAGCAGCTCCCGCCCGAGACAGGGACTAACTGAAGAGACCCAGTACTTC

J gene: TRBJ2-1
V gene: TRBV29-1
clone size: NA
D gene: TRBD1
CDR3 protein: CSVVLTGVGYNEQFF
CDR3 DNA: TGCAGCGTTGTATTGACAGGGGTCGGCTACAATGAGCAGTTCTTC

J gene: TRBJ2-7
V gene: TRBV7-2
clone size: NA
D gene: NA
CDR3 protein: CASSLVGGAYEQYF
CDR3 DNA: TGTGCCAGCAGCTTAGTGGGGGGCGCCTACGAGCAGTACTTC

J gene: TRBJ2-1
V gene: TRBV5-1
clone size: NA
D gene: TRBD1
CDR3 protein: CASSRDRAGGNEQFF
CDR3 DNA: TGCGCCAGCAGCCGGGACAGGGCAGGGGGCAATGAGCAGTTCTTC

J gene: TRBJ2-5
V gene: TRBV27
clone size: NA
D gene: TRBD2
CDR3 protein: CASSLVSGRGETQYF
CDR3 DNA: TGTGCCAGCAGTTTGGTTAGCGGGAGAGGAGAGACCCAGTACTTC

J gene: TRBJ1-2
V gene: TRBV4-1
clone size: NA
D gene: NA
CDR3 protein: CASSQIGQRSFYGYTF
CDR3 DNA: TGCGCCAGCAGCCAAATAGGACAGCGTTCCTTCTATGGCTACACCTTC

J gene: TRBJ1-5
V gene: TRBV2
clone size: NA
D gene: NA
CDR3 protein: CASSEREERPQHF
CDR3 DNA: TGTGCCAGCAGTGAACGCGAGGAAAGGCCCCAGCATTTT

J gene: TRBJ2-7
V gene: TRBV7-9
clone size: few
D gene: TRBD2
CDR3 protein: CASSTQGRGLAGYEQYF
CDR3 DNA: TGTGCCAGCAGCACACAGGGCCGGGGACTAGCGGGTTACGAGCAGTACTTC

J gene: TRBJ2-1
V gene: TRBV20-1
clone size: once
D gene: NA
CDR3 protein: CSARNSYEQFF
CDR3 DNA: TGCAGTGCTAGAAACTCATATGAGCAGTTCTTC

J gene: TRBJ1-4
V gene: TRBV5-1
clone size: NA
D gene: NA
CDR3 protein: CASSLKWGNEKLFF
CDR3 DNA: TGCGCCAGCAGCTTAAAGTGGGGAAATGAAAAACTGTTTTTT

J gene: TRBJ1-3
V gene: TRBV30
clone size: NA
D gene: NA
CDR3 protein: CAPKGAGVRQGTSGNTIYF
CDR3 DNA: TGTGCCCCCAAGGGAGCAGGAGTTCGGCAGGGCACCTCTGGAAACACCATATATTTT

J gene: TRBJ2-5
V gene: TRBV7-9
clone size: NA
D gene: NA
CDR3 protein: CASRPTPGAQETQYF
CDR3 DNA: TGTGCCAGCAGACCGACACCTGGGGCCCAAGAGACCCAGTACTTC

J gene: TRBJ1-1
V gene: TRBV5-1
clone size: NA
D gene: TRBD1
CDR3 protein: CASSRDRNTEAFF
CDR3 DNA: TGCGCCAGCAGCAGGGACAGGAACACTGAAGCTTTCTTT

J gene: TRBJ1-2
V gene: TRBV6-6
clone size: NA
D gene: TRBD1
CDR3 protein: CASSSNSGGPSGYTF
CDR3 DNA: TGTGCCAGCAGTTCCAACTCAGGGGGCCCTTCGGGCTACACCTTC

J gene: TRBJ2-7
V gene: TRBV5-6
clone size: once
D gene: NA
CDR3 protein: CASSGQGLSYEQYF
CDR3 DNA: TGTGCCAGCAGCGGCCAGGGACTCTCCTACGAGCAGTACTTC

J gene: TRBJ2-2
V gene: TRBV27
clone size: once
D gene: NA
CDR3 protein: CASSKGVNTGELFF
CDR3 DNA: TGTGCCAGCAGCAAAGGAGTAAACACCGGGGAGCTGTTTTTT

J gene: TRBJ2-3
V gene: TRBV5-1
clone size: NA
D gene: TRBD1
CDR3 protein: CASSLGTGVSGTDTQYF
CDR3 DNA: TGCGCCAGCAGCTTGGGCACAGGGGTATCGGGCACAGATACGCAGTATTTT

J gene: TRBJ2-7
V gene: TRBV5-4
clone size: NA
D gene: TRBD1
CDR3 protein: CASSPGQGPSYEQYF
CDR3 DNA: TGTGCCAGCAGCCCGGGACAGGGACCCTCCTACGAGCAGTACTTC

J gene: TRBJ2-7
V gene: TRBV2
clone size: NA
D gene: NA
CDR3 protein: CASSEGVKQYF
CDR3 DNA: TGTGCCAGCAGTGAGGGGGTTAAGCAGTACTTC

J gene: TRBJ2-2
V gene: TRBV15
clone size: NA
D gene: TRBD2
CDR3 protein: CATSNLGLAGGGGELFF
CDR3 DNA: TGTGCCACCAGCAACCTCGGACTAGCGGGAGGGGGCGGGGAGCTGTTTTTT

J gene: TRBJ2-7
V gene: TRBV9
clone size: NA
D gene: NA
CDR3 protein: CASSLGPTPSYEQYF
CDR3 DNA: TGTGCCAGCAGCCTCGGACCAACACCCTCCTACGAGCAGTACTTC

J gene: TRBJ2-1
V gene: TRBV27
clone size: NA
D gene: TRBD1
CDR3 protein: CASGTRDRGYNEQFF
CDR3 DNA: TGTGCCAGCGGAACCCGGGACAGGGGGTACAATGAGCAGTTCTTC

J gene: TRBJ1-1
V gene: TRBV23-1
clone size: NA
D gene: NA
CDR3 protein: CAKGRGSEAFF
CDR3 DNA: TGCGCCAAAGGGAGAGGCAGTGAAGCTTTCTTT

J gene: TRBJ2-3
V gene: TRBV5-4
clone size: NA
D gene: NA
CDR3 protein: CASSGVRRGGTDTQYF
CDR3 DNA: TGTGCCAGCAGCGGGGTTCGGCGGGGCGGCACAGATACGCAGTATTTT

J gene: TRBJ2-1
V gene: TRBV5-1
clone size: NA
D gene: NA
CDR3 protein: CASRAGTQGYNEQFF
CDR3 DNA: TGCGCCAGCAGGGCCGGGACCCAGGGCTACAATGAGCAGTTCTTC

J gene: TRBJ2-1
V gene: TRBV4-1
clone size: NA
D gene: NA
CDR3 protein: CASSQTGYNEQFF
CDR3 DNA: TGCGCCAGCAGCCAAACTGGTTACAATGAGCAGTTCTTC

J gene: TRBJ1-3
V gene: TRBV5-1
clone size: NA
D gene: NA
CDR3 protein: CASSLAGTSLGNTIYF
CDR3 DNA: TGCGCCAGCAGCTTGGCCGGGACCAGCCTTGGAAACACCATATATTTT

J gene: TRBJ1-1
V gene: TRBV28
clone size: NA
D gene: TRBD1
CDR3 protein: CASSSWTGEAAFF
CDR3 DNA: TGTGCCAGCAGTTCCTGGACAGGGGAGGCAGCTTTCTTT

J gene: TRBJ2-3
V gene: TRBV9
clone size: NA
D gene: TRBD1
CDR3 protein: CASSVRQGAGTDTQYF
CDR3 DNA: TGTGCCAGCAGCGTCCGACAGGGGGCTGGCACAGATACGCAGTATTTT

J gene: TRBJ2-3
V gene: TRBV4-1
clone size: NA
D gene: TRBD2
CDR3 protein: CASSRGTSGRGDTQYF
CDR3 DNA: TGCGCCAGCAGCCGTGGGACTAGCGGGAGGGGAGATACGCAGTATTTT

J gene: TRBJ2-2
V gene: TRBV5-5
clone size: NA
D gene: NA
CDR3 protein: CASRDGQNTGELFF
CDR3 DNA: TGTGCCAGCAGAGATGGACAGAACACCGGGGAGCTGTTTTTT

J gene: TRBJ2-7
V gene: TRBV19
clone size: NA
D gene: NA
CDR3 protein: CASSIGGLSYEQYF
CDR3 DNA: TGTGCCAGTAGTATAGGTGGACTGAGCTACGAGCAGTACTTC

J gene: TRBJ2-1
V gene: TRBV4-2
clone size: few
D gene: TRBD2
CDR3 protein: CASSQARTSGSDEQFF
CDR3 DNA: TGTGCCAGCAGCCAAGCCCGGACTAGCGGGAGTGATGAGCAGTTCTTC

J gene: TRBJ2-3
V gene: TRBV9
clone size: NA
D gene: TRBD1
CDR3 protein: CASSVEGADTDTQYF
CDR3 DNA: TGTGCCAGCAGCGTAGAGGGGGCCGACACAGATACGCAGTATTTT

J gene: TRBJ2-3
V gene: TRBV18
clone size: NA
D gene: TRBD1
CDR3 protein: CASSPPDREDTQYF
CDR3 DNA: TGTGCCAGCTCACCACCGGACAGGGAGGATACGCAGTATTTT

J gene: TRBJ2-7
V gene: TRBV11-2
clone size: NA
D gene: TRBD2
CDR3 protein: CASSRGGSLAYEQYF
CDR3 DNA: TGTGCCAGCAGCCGCGGGGGGTCACTAGCCTACGAGCAGTACTTC

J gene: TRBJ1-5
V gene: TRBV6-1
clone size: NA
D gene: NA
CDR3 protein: CASSEGADNQPQHF
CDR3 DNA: TGTGCCAGCAGTGAAGGGGCAGATAATCAGCCCCAGCATTTT

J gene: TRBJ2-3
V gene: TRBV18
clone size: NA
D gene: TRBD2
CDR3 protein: CASSPGTSGGADTQYF
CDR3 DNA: TGTGCCAGCTCACCCGGGACTAGCGGAGGGGCAGATACGCAGTATTTT

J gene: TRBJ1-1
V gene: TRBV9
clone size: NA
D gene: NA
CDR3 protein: CASSVGRDNRMNTEAFF
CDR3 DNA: TGTGCCAGCAGCGTAGGCCGGGACAATAGGATGAACACTGAAGCTTTCTTT

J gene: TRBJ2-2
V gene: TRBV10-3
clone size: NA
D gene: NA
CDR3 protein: CAISEPANTGELFF
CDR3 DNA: TGTGCCATCAGTGAACCAGCGAACACCGGGGAGCTGTTTTTT

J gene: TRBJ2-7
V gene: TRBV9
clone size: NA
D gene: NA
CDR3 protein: CASSVGAGAGDYEQYF
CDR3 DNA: TGTGCCAGCAGCGTAGGGGCAGGGGCGGGGGACTACGAGCAGTACTTC

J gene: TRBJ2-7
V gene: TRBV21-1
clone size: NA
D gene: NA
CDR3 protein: CASSRTGHEQYF
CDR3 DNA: TGTGCCAGCAGCCGGACAGGGCACGAGCAGTACTTC

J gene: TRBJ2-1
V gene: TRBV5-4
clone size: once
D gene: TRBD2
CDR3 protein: CASSFSGSSSYNEQFF
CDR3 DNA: TGTGCCAGCAGCTTTAGCGGGTCTAGCTCCTACAATGAGCAGTTCTTC